This T cell receptor beta chain is from a study of blood T cell repertoires in COVID-19. Study at large: The United States, Italy and Spain provided the acute and convalescent COVID-19 samples. T cells, B-cell-depleted T cells, or PBMCs provided the cDNA or gDNA that served as material.

V trimming: 5 bases; J trimming: 7 bases; junction bases outside the gene matches: 8. CDR3 length equals 15 residues. Germline V gene data show CDR1 as MNHEY and CDR2 as SMNVEV (reference sequence). In the authors' methods: Nucleated cell counts were estimated from reference gene primer amplification. The table came from immunoSEQ multiplex PCR; TCRdb's copy has only in-frame clones and leaves some out. V, J and clone size derive from that table, while D and trimming were established from the DNA sequence. This sample carries 210,000 or so clones, about 85% of them seen once, and the ten largest clones take approximately 12%.

V gene TRBV27 combines with J gene TRBJ1-4; 9 bases align to TRBD1. This sequence was found in a woman between 18 and 30 years old who had recovered from COVID-19. Sequencing input: peripheral blood. CDR3 sequence reads: CASSPNRGRSEKLFF. The CDR3 bases are TGTGCCAGCAGTCCTAACAGGGGGCGAAGTGAAAAACTGTTTTTT.